These 24 T cell receptor beta chains were sequenced from one sample in a study of blood T cell repertoires in COVID-19. The repertoire was sequenced with immunoSEQ multiplex PCR; TCRdb's copy has only in-frame clones and lacks some. Among roughly 260,000 clones listed, approximately 79% were seen once. Sequenced input: peripheral blood. The receptors come from a woman aged 40 to 50 with active or convalescent COVID-19.

V gene TRBV24-1 combines with J gene TRBJ2-3, with 9 bases lining up with TRBD1. After removal of 2 bases from V and 2 bases from J, the junction contained 7 bases not matched to a gene. There are 17 residues in the CDR3. In germline, CDR1 is KGHDR, CDR2 SFDVKD. CDR3 in amino acids: CATSDSGTGWLTDTQYF. The CDR3 DNA sequence: TGTGCCACCAGTGATTCAGGGACAGGGTGGCTCACAGATACGCAGTATTTT.

This clone occurred once. The J gene is TRBJ2-2, the V gene TRBV11-3; 12 bases line up with TRBD2. The germline V gene encodes CDR1 SGHNT and CDR2 YENEEA. The length of the CDR3 is 17 residues. The J segment lost 4 bases and the V segment lost 5 bases, leaving 8 bases of the junction unmatched. CDR3 DNA: TGTGCCAGCAGCGAAGCTAGCGGGGGGGCAGGCACCGGGGAGCTGTTTTTT. It translates to CASSEASGGAGTGELFF.

The chain combines TRBV7-8 with TRBJ1-2; 7 bases map to TRBD1. Germline-derived CDR1 and CDR2 are SGHVS and FQNEAQ. V trimming: 0 bases; J trimming: 2 bases; junction bases outside the gene matches: 3. The CDR3 extends over 15 amino acids. The CDR3 loop is CASSLATGWNYGYTF. The CDR3 bases are TGTGCCAGCAGCTTAGCGACAGGGTGGAACTATGGCTACACCTTC.

The chain carries TRBV19 and TRBJ2-7; D unresolved. The CDR3 is 14 amino acids. The ends were cut back, 6 bases at V and 5 bases at J, with 17 bases in the middle. Germline values: CDR1 LNHDA, CDR2 SQIVND (reference sequence). The DNA for the CDR3 is TGTGCCAGTAGCTCCCCTGGGCTAATAAACGAGCAGTACTTC. This encodes CASSSPGLINEQYF.

The chain recombines TRBV7-9 with TRBJ1-1; D call uncertain. The germline V and J ends were trimmed by 5 bases and 5 bases, with 9 bases remaining between them. Germline CDR1 and CDR2: SEHNR and FQNEAQ (reference sequence). This CDR3 comprises 12 residues. CDR3 loop: CASSPIWTEAFF. The CDR3 region has the DNA TGTGCCAGCAGCCCTATATGGACTGAAGCTTTCTTT.

The genes are TRBV6-4 and TRBJ2-6; D is uncertain. Germline V gene data show CDR1 as MRHNA and CDR2 as SNTAGT. The CDR3 extends over 16 amino acids. V was shortened by 4 bases and J by 1 base, with 11 bases between the two germline ends. DNA for the CDR3: TGTGCCAGCAGTGCCTTCGTGGCTTCTGGGGCCAACGTCCTGACTTTC. Its translation is CASSAFVASGANVLTF.

The chain combines TRBV10-3 with TRBJ1-6; 7 nucleotides align to TRBD1. Germline V gives CDR1 ENHRY, CDR2 SYGVKD. This CDR3 is built from 15 residues. With 10 bases clipped from V and 5 bases from J, the junction kept 11 bases outside the gene matches. CDR3: CATRGAGGDNSPLHF. As DNA, the CDR3 is TGTGCCACCAGGGGTGCAGGGGGAGATAATTCACCCCTCCACTTT.

This clone showed up just a few times. The V gene is TRBV2, the J gene TRBJ1-1; 8 bases map to TRBD1. Germline V gives CDR1 SNHLY, CDR2 FYNNEI. The CDR3 has 12 amino acids. J gave up 10 bases and V 5 bases, and 6 bases lay outside the gene matches. CDR3 residues: CASSRQGRVAFF. CDR3 bases: TGTGCCAGCAGTAGACAGGGGCGAGTAGCTTTCTTT.

The chain couples TRBV29-1 to TRBJ1-1, with 8 bases identical to TRBD1. The CDR3 is 15 amino acids. V lost 6 bases and J lost 1; bases outside the gene matches: 10. The germline gives CDR1 SQVTM, CDR2 ANQGSEA. CDR3 protein: CSVPGQGGTNTEAFF. In DNA, the CDR3 is TGCAGCGTCCCCGGACAGGGTGGGACGAACACTGAAGCTTTCTTT. Full variable domain (missing parts from reference TRBV29-1 and TRBJ1-1): SAVISQKPSRDICQRGTSLTIQCQVDSQVTMMFWYRQQPGQSLTLIATANQGSEATYESGFVIDKFPISRPNLTFSTLTVSNMSPEDSSIYLCSVPGQGGTNTEAFFGQGTRLTVV.

This chain links TRBV15 with TRBJ1-5; no definite D call. The CDR3 runs to 13 residues. Germline V gives CDR1 LNHNV, CDR2 YYDKDF (reference sequence). V was cut by 0 bases and J by 3 bases, with 3 bases left in between. The CDR3 DNA reads TGTGCCACCAGCAGAGACCACAATCAGCCCCAGCATTTT. This translates into CATSRDHNQPQHF.

This clone has more than one count but fewer than ten. V gene TRBV11-3 combines with J gene TRBJ2-2, with TRBD1 identical over 7 bases. The CDR3 contains 17 residues. Germline CDR1 is SGHNT and CDR2 is YENEEA. Losses at the gene ends were 0 bases for V and 7 bases for J; bases not matched to a gene: 11. The CDR3 spells CASSLDGTRGLHGELFF. CDR3 bases: TGTGCCAGCAGCTTAGATGGGACAAGGGGGCTGCACGGGGAGCTGTTTTTT.

This clone was detected only once. V gene TRBV10-3 combines with J gene TRBJ2-5; D may be TRBD1 (6 bases). The CDR3 is 13 amino acids. With 3 bases removed from V and 4 bases from J, the gap between germline ends came to 9 bases. Germline CDR1 is ENHRY and CDR2 is SYGVKD. CDR3 residues: CAISDFRGETQYF. DNA of the CDR3: TGTGCCATCAGTGACTTCAGGGGAGAGACCCAGTACTTC.

The chain couples TRBV7-2 to TRBJ2-1; D remains ambiguous. This CDR3 region has 15 residues. Germline CDR1 and CDR2: SGHTA and FQGNSA. Deletions cut 1 base from V and 0 bases from J, with 7 bases between. CDR3 in amino acids: CASSLDFSSYNEQFF. The CDR3, as DNA: TGTGCCAGCAGCTTAGACTTTAGCTCCTACAATGAGCAGTTCTTC.

The chain employs TRBV3-1 (or the pseudogene TRBV3-2) and TRBJ2-2, with D tentatively TRBD2 (5 bases). Trimming removed 6 bases at V and 11 bases at J, with 10 bases between. Germline CDR1 is LGHDT and CDR2 is YNNKEL (reference sequence). The CDR3 totals 11 residues. The CDR3 sequence is CASRVEGELFF. The CDR3 bases are TGTGCCAGCAGGGTTGAGGGAGAGCTGTTTTTT.

CDR3 in amino acids: CASSYRVAGANVLTF. DNA of the CDR3: TGTGCCAGCAGTTACCGCGTGGCTGGGGCCAACGTCCTGACTTTC. J is TRBJ2-6 and V is TRBV6-2 or TRBV6-3; D not certain. Between the trimmed V and J ends, which lost 2 bases and 2 bases, there was a span of 7 bases. Germline CDR1 is MNHEY and CDR2 is SVGEGT. The CDR3 runs 15 residues.

Here the CDR3 DNA reads TGTGCCAGCAGCTTAGATCGGTACAGTAGTTATGGCTACACCTTC. Its protein product is CASSLDRYSSYGYTF. The chain joins TRBV11-2 to TRBJ1-2; D gene uncertain. The CDR3 runs to 15 residues. Germline assignment: CDR1 SGHAT and CDR2 FQNNGV. Trimming left V 0 bases short and J 5 bases short, with 13 bases between.

The chain has TRBV19 and TRBJ1-1, with a tentative D call TRBD1 (6 bases). Between the trimmed V and J ends, which lost 5 bases and 4 bases, there was a span of 11 bases. The germline V gene encodes CDR1 LNHDA and CDR2 SQIVND (reference sequence). The CDR3 contains 13 residues. The CDR3 is CASSEGVSTEAFF. The CDR3 nucleotides are TGTGCCAGTAGTGAGGGGGTTAGCACTGAAGCTTTCTTT.

The chain uses TRBV5-1 and TRBJ2-3; a weak D match, TRBD2 (5 bases). V lost 0 bases and J lost 2, with 10 bases in between. CDR3 length: 15 amino acids. Germline V gene data show CDR1 as SGHRS and CDR2 as YFSETQ. CDR3 nucleotides: TGCGCCAGCAGCTTGGTTTCCGGGGACACAGATACGCAGTATTTT. Protein sequence: CASSLVSGDTDTQYF.

CDR3 DNA: TGTGCCAGCAAACTGACAGGGCCAATACAGCCCCAGCATTTT. As protein: CASKLTGPIQPQHF. The chain couples TRBV6-5 to TRBJ1-5; 7 bases line up with TRBD1. The ends lost 7 bases at V and 7 bases at J; junction bases unmatched: 10. CDR3 length: 14 amino acids. CDR1 MNHEY and CDR2 SVGAGI come from the germline V gene.

This clone came up once. The CDR3 DNA is TGTGCCAGCAGCCCTAGGACAGCCAACACCGGGGAGCTGTTTTTT. Translation: CASSPRTANTGELFF. The chain is built from TRBV5-4 and TRBJ2-2, with D perhaps matching TRBD1 (6 bases). Germline values: CDR1 SGHNT, CDR2 YYREEE (reference sequence). This CDR3 has 15 residues. V dropped 4 bases and J dropped 2 bases, with 12 bases sitting between them.

The chain has TRBV2 and TRBJ1-1; D is perhaps TRBD1 (6 bases). V shed 8 bases and J shed 1 base, with 14 bases lying between them. CDR1 and CDR2 (germline): SNHLY, FYNNEI. This CDR3 has 14 residues. The CDR3 spells CASVRGAQNTEAFF. The CDR3 DNA is TGTGCCAGCGTCAGGGGCGCCCAGAACACTGAAGCTTTCTTT.

This chain uses TRBV19 with TRBJ1-4; 8 bases line up with TRBD1. Germline V CDR1 and CDR2: LNHDA, SQIVND (reference sequence). The CDR3 sequence is 14 residues long. V gave up 3 bases and J gave up 6 bases; unmatched junction bases: 3. The DNA for the CDR3 is TGTGCCAGTAGTATCCAGGGGGCGGATGAAAAACTGTTTTTT. This sequence encodes CASSIQGADEKLFF.

The CDR3 here is CASSVITNTGELFF. CDR3 DNA: TGTGCCAGCAGCGTAATTACGAACACCGGGGAGCTGTTTTTT. The V gene is TRBV9, the J gene TRBJ2-2, with unresolved D. The V end was cut by 1 base, the J end by 0 bases, with 4 bases between. The CDR3 has 14 amino acids. Germline CDR1 and CDR2: SGDLS and YYNGEE.

The chain employs TRBV10-2 and TRBJ1-5; perhaps TRBD1 as D (5 bases). V was shortened by 2 bases and J by 7 bases, with 9 bases between the two germline ends. The CDR3 totals 13 residues. In germline, CDR1 is WSHSY, CDR2 SAAADI. The DNA of the CDR3 is TGCGCCAGCAGTGAGGGGGCAAGGCAGCCCCAGCATTTT. Translated: CASSEGARQPQHF.